This TCR beta chain was captured in a study of cytomegalovirus exposure and HLA in healthy donors. CDR1 and CDR2 from the germline V gene are SGHTA and FQGNSA. This CDR3 is built from 15 residues. Trimming removed 3 bases from V and 1 base from J, with 9 bases in between. Primers: 60 Vbeta forward and 13 Jbeta reverse. TCRdb's table, derived via immunoSEQ multiplex PCR, lists solely in-frame clones and lacks some. The sample lists around 140,000 clones, around 59% occurring once. Points on this clone: Other nucleotide sequences from this sample produce the same CDR3.

The sequencing input was PBMCs. This receptor was taken from a male donor in good health and CMV-seronegative. The V and J genes are TRBV7-2 and TRBJ2-2, with D possibly TRBD2 on 5 matching bases. The DNA of the CDR3 is TGTGCCAGCAGCTTGGTCAGCGGGAACACCGGGGAGCTGTTTTTT. Its protein product is CASSLVSGNTGELFF.